A selection of T cell receptor beta chains follows, all from one sample in a study of shared clonotypes between healthy human individuals. Sequenced by immunoSEQ multiplex PCR; TCRdb stores in-frame clones only, minus some. The data contain millions of clones, around nine tenths of them singletons. The specimen was naive CD4+ T cells sorted from blood. These receptors came from a man between 18 and 35 years old in good health. The CDR3 runs from the conserved cysteine through the conserved F or W. The order of the fields is CDR3 length, clone size, J gene, D gene, V gene, CDR3 DNA, CDR3 protein. The D gene is left open where the match is weak. A row's size may be missing; if present it is once, few, many or a size class.

len: 13; abundance: .; j_gene: TRBJ2-5; d_gene: .; v_gene: TRBV6-1; CDR3nt: TGTGCCAGCAGCCCCAGCGGCCAAGAGACCCAGTACTTC; CDR3aa: CASSPSGQETQYF
len: 11; abundance: .; j_gene: TRBJ2-2; d_gene: .; v_gene: TRBV2; CDR3nt: TGTGCCAGCACCCAGAACAGGGAGCTGTTTTTT; CDR3aa: CASTQNRELFF
len: 13; abundance: few; j_gene: TRBJ1-1; d_gene: TRBD1; v_gene: TRBV30; CDR3nt: TGTGCCTGGAGTGTAGACAGGGACACTGAAGCTTTCTTT; CDR3aa: CAWSVDRDTEAFF
len: 15; abundance: once; j_gene: TRBJ2-5; d_gene: .; v_gene: TRBV6-1; CDR3nt: TGTGCCAGCAGTGATATGTCAGGGAAGAGAGAGACCCAGTACTTC; CDR3aa: CASSDMSGKRETQYF
len: 15; abundance: .; j_gene: TRBJ2-2; d_gene: .; v_gene: TRBV2; CDR3nt: TGTGCCAGCAGCCCCGGGACAACCCACACCGGGGAGCTGTTTTTT; CDR3aa: CASSPGTTHTGELFF
len: 14; abundance: once; j_gene: TRBJ1-5; d_gene: TRBD1; v_gene: TRBV6-1; CDR3nt: TGTGCCAGCAGTGAAGCGGGACAGTCCCAGCCCCAGCATTTT; CDR3aa: CASSEAGQSQPQHF
len: 12; abundance: .; j_gene: TRBJ1-2; d_gene: .; v_gene: TRBV5-4; CDR3nt: TGTGCCAGCAGCTTCGGACAAGGCGGCTACACCTTC; CDR3aa: CASSFGQGGYTF
len: 16; abundance: .; j_gene: TRBJ1-6; d_gene: .; v_gene: TRBV6-5; CDR3nt: TGTGCCAGCAGTTACGGGGCGGGTCGGGGTAATTCACCCCTCCACTTT; CDR3aa: CASSYGAGRGNSPLHF
len: 13; abundance: .; j_gene: TRBJ2-7; d_gene: TRBD1; v_gene: TRBV11-1; CDR3nt: TGTGCCAGCAGCTTCACAGGGGAGTACGAGCAGTACTTC; CDR3aa: CASSFTGEYEQYF
len: 15; abundance: .; j_gene: TRBJ2-2; d_gene: TRBD1; v_gene: TRBV7-9; CDR3nt: TGTGCCAGCAGCATGGACAGGGGTAACACCGGGGAGCTGTTTTTT; CDR3aa: CASSMDRGNTGELFF
len: 14; abundance: .; j_gene: TRBJ2-2; d_gene: .; v_gene: TRBV6-5; CDR3nt: TGTGCCACCCTAAGCAGGGTTGGGACCGGGGAGCTGTTTTTT; CDR3aa: CATLSRVGTGELFF
len: 14; abundance: .; j_gene: TRBJ1-6; d_gene: TRBD1; v_gene: TRBV30; CDR3nt: TGTGCCTGGAACCCCAGGGGGTCCAATTCACCCCTCCACTTT; CDR3aa: CAWNPRGSNSPLHF
len: 14; abundance: .; j_gene: TRBJ1-1; d_gene: .; v_gene: TRBV7-9; CDR3nt: TGTGCCAGCAGCTTATCGGCCGCGAACACTGAAGCTTTCTTT; CDR3aa: CASSLSAANTEAFF
len: 18; abundance: .; j_gene: TRBJ2-3; d_gene: TRBD2; v_gene: TRBV4-1; CDR3nt: TGCGCCAGCAGCCAGGCCGGGACTAGCGGGAGAAGGACAGATACGCAGTATTTT; CDR3aa: CASSQAGTSGRRTDTQYF
len: 16; abundance: .; j_gene: TRBJ2-3; d_gene: TRBD2; v_gene: TRBV18; CDR3nt: TGTGCCAGCTCACCCTCGACTAGCGGGGCGGGAGATACGCAGTATTTT; CDR3aa: CASSPSTSGAGDTQYF
len: 14; abundance: few; j_gene: TRBJ1-2; d_gene: .; v_gene: TRBV6-4; CDR3nt: TGTGCCAGCAGCCGGGACGGGGAGGACTATGGCTACACCTTC; CDR3aa: CASSRDGEDYGYTF
len: 13; abundance: .; j_gene: TRBJ1-2; d_gene: .; v_gene: TRBV18; CDR3nt: TGTGCCAGCTCACCACTTTCCCAGTATGGCTACACCTTC; CDR3aa: CASSPLSQYGYTF
len: 16; abundance: .; j_gene: TRBJ1-6; d_gene: .; v_gene: TRBV28; CDR3nt: TGTGCCAGCAAAATCCAAGGGCCTGTCCTAAATTCACCCCTCCACTTT; CDR3aa: CASKIQGPVLNSPLHF
len: 13; abundance: .; j_gene: TRBJ2-3; d_gene: .; v_gene: TRBV28; CDR3nt: TGTGCCAGCCAGGGCGGGGGCACAGATACGCAGTATTTT; CDR3aa: CASQGGGTDTQYF
len: 15; abundance: once; j_gene: TRBJ2-3; d_gene: .; v_gene: TRBV19; CDR3nt: TGTGCCAGTAGTATACGGGGAACTAGCACAGATACGCAGTATTTT; CDR3aa: CASSIRGTSTDTQYF
len: 14; abundance: .; j_gene: TRBJ1-2; d_gene: TRBD1; v_gene: TRBV28; CDR3nt: TGTGCCAGCAGACCCGACAGGGGGCTTTATGGCTACACCTTC; CDR3aa: CASRPDRGLYGYTF
len: 14; abundance: .; j_gene: TRBJ2-5; d_gene: TRBD1; v_gene: TRBV5-1; CDR3nt: TGCGCCAGCAGCAAGGGACAGGGAGGAGAGACCCAGTACTTC; CDR3aa: CASSKGQGGETQYF
len: 13; abundance: .; j_gene: TRBJ2-7; d_gene: .; v_gene: TRBV6-5; CDR3nt: TGTGCCAGCAGTTACCCAGGAACCTACGAGCAGTACTTC; CDR3aa: CASSYPGTYEQYF
len: 13; abundance: .; j_gene: TRBJ1-6; d_gene: .; v_gene: TRBV6-5; CDR3nt: TGTGCCAGCACCACCCTTAGTAATTCACCCCTCCACTTT; CDR3aa: CASTTLSNSPLHF
len: 12; abundance: few; j_gene: TRBJ1-5; d_gene: .; v_gene: TRBV18; CDR3nt: TGTGCCAGCTCACAGGGGGATCAGCCCCAGCATTTT; CDR3aa: CASSQGDQPQHF
len: 15; abundance: .; j_gene: TRBJ2-7; d_gene: .; v_gene: TRBV10-1; CDR3nt: TGCGCCAGCAGTGCGGGGGCCCCAACCTCCTACGAGCAGTACTTC; CDR3aa: CASSAGAPTSYEQYF
len: 14; abundance: .; j_gene: TRBJ2-4; d_gene: .; v_gene: TRBV30; CDR3nt: TGTGCCTGGAGTTTCCGGGGCAGAAAAAACATTCAGTACTTC; CDR3aa: CAWSFRGRKNIQYF
len: 16; abundance: .; j_gene: TRBJ2-5; d_gene: .; v_gene: TRBV5-1; CDR3nt: TGCGCCAGCAGCGGCCGGGACCGCCGGGGGCAAGAGACCCAGTACTTC; CDR3aa: CASSGRDRRGQETQYF
len: 16; abundance: .; j_gene: TRBJ1-5; d_gene: TRBD1; v_gene: TRBV27; CDR3nt: TGTGCCAGCAGTTTATCGCCCAGGGGGCAAGAGCAGCCCCAGCATTTT; CDR3aa: CASSLSPRGQEQPQHF
len: 15; abundance: .; j_gene: TRBJ1-5; d_gene: TRBD1; v_gene: TRBV6-1; CDR3nt: TGTGCCAGCATCGAGACAGGGAGCAGGGTTCAGCCCCAGCATTTT; CDR3aa: CASIETGSRVQPQHF
len: 20; abundance: .; j_gene: TRBJ2-6; d_gene: .; v_gene: TRBV19; CDR3nt: TGTGCCAGTAGTCCCCGCGGGAATATCGGACCAGGCTCTGGGGCCAACGTCCTGACTTTC; CDR3aa: CASSPRGNIGPGSGANVLTF
len: 15; abundance: .; j_gene: TRBJ2-6; d_gene: .; v_gene: TRBV5-5; CDR3nt: TGTGCCAGCAGCGGAGTAGGACCTGGGGCCAACGTCCTGACTTTC; CDR3aa: CASSGVGPGANVLTF
len: 15; abundance: .; j_gene: TRBJ2-7; d_gene: TRBD1; v_gene: TRBV4-3; CDR3nt: TGCGCCAGCAGCCAAGAGGTACAGGGGTGGTACGAGCAGTACTTC; CDR3aa: CASSQEVQGWYEQYF
len: 15; abundance: .; j_gene: TRBJ1-3; d_gene: .; v_gene: TRBV4-1; CDR3nt: TGCGCCAGCAGCCAATTACAGTTCTCTGGAAACACCATATATTTT; CDR3aa: CASSQLQFSGNTIYF
len: 16; abundance: .; j_gene: TRBJ1-2; d_gene: .; v_gene: TRBV19; CDR3nt: TGTGCCAGTACCCCCATGGCGGGGGCCGTATTCTATGGCTACACCTTC; CDR3aa: CASTPMAGAVFYGYTF
len: 15; abundance: .; j_gene: TRBJ1-1; d_gene: .; v_gene: TRBV28; CDR3nt: TGTGCCAGCAGTTTGGGGCAGGCTATAACCCGTCGAGCTTTCTTT; CDR3aa: CASSLGQAITRRAFF
len: 12; abundance: .; j_gene: TRBJ1-2; d_gene: .; v_gene: TRBV10-3; CDR3nt: TGTGCCAGCGCGGAGGGGAACTATGGCTACACCTTC; CDR3aa: CASAEGNYGYTF
len: 16; abundance: .; j_gene: TRBJ1-4; d_gene: .; v_gene: TRBV30; CDR3nt: TGTGCCTGGAGTTACTCCGGGGCCTGGGTCGGTGAAAAACTGTTTTTT; CDR3aa: CAWSYSGAWVGEKLFF
len: 14; abundance: .; j_gene: TRBJ1-2; d_gene: .; v_gene: TRBV19; CDR3nt: TGTGCCACCTCCCTGGACCTAGGGAACTATGGCTACACCTTC; CDR3aa: CATSLDLGNYGYTF
len: 11; abundance: .; j_gene: TRBJ1-1; d_gene: .; v_gene: TRBV20-1; CDR3nt: TGCAGTGCTCTAGGGACGGGCGAAGCTTTCTTT; CDR3aa: CSALGTGEAFF
len: 14; abundance: .; j_gene: TRBJ2-3; d_gene: .; v_gene: TRBV2; CDR3nt: TGTGCCAGCGCTCCCCTGAGGGGGGCTGATACGCAGTATTTT; CDR3aa: CASAPLRGADTQYF
len: 14; abundance: .; j_gene: TRBJ2-2; d_gene: TRBD1; v_gene: TRBV19; CDR3nt: TGTGCCAGTAGTCCAATCGAACGGGACAGAGGGCTGTTTTTT; CDR3aa: CASSPIERDRGLFF
len: 14; abundance: .; j_gene: TRBJ2-1; d_gene: TRBD2; v_gene: TRBV10-2; CDR3nt: TGCGCCAGCAGACCCTTAGCGGGGGGCAATGAGCAGTTCTTC; CDR3aa: CASRPLAGGNEQFF
len: 17; abundance: .; j_gene: TRBJ2-3; d_gene: TRBD2; v_gene: TRBV18; CDR3nt: TGTGCCAGCTCACTGAGCGGGAGGCCCTCGGGAGCAGATACGCAGTATTTT; CDR3aa: CASSLSGRPSGADTQYF
len: 16; abundance: .; j_gene: TRBJ2-6; d_gene: .; v_gene: TRBV18; CDR3nt: TGTGCCAGCTCACCTCGAGGGGGGGTTGGGGCCAACGTCCTGACTTTC; CDR3aa: CASSPRGGVGANVLTF
len: 14; abundance: few; j_gene: TRBJ2-7; d_gene: TRBD1; v_gene: TRBV18; CDR3nt: TGTGCCAGCTCACCACCGGGACAGGCCTACGAGCAGTACTTC; CDR3aa: CASSPPGQAYEQYF
len: 12; abundance: .; j_gene: TRBJ1-2; d_gene: TRBD1; v_gene: TRBV6-5; CDR3nt: TGTGCCAGCGCCGGGACAGACTATGGCTACACCTTC; CDR3aa: CASAGTDYGYTF
len: 12; abundance: .; j_gene: TRBJ2-5; d_gene: .; v_gene: TRBV5-6; CDR3nt: TGTGCCAGCAGCTTGGATGGGGAGACCCAGTACTTC; CDR3aa: CASSLDGETQYF
len: 12; abundance: .; j_gene: TRBJ2-2; d_gene: .; v_gene: TRBV5-6; CDR3nt: TGTGCCAGCAGCTGGGACGTCGGGGAGCTGTTTTTT; CDR3aa: CASSWDVGELFF
len: 16; abundance: .; j_gene: TRBJ2-6; d_gene: .; v_gene: TRBV27; CDR3nt: TGTGCCAGCAGTTTATCGGCGGGGTCTGGGGCCAACGTCCTGACTTTC; CDR3aa: CASSLSAGSGANVLTF